The TCR beta chain under discussion was sequenced for a study of a mutant IDH1 vaccine in newly diagnosed glioma. On the study more broadly: Either 4-6 weeks after radiotherapy alone or alongside temozolomide, vaccination was begun. Radiotherapy, temozolomide, or both had been given previously, and both were given to most.

Using immunoSEQ multiplex PCR, the repertoire was profiled, and TCRdb retains in-frame clones only, with some absent. This sample has roughly 32,000 clones; approximately 89% occur once, and the top ten carry 2% to 2.5%. Time point reported: week 47, end of study. The study gave 300 ug of mutant IDH1 20-mer peptide per vaccine dose, with topical imiquimod. Patients carried new grade 3 or 4 IDH1-mutant astrocytomas lacking nuclear ATRX. V lost 1 base to trimming and J lost 0 bases, with 4 bases between them. This CDR3 has 13 residues. To note about this clone: Its specificity is unknown.

The sequencing here drew on PBMCs, taken from a glioma patient whose treatment included an IDH1 peptide vaccine. The chain links TRBV5-3 to TRBJ1-1; D gene ambiguous. TRBV5-3 is filed as an ORF, its function uncertain. The source is a man aged 40-49 years with glioma. The DNA of the CDR3 is TGTGCCAGAAGCTTGACGTTGAACACTGAAGCTTTCTTT. It translates to CARSLTLNTEAFF.